This record concerns one T cell receptor (beta chain) sequence. Antigen specificity is unknown. The record originates from a study of CXCR3-negative and CXCR3-positive naive CD8 T cells. Whole-study findings and limits: Against CXCR3-negative naive cells, CXCR3-positive naive cells showed more hydrophobic TRB CDR3s. PBMCs showed partially decreased CXCR3 expression after cryopreservation, and most assays used fresh PBMCs.

The study sorted every CD8+ T cell subset in triplicate at 310,000 or so cells each. UMI-labeled 5' RACE TRB cDNA libraries were prepared from the cells. Reprocessing the 5' RACE reads, TCRdb reports a single entry for every CDR3 protein and omits DNA. The sample is made up of under 150,000 distinct CDR3 sequences, and the top ten hold 0.4% to 0.45% of it. Germline CDR1 MNHNS, CDR2 SASEGT. The CDR3 is 13 residues long. J is TRBJ1-5 and V is TRBV6-1. This receptor was identified in a human donor in good health. Some clones in this sample may be carry-over from other donors' samples. Sequencing was performed on naive CXCR3+ CD8+ T cells from blood. Stated subset: CD45RO-CCR7+CD27+CD95- naive CD8+ T cells expressing CXCR3 (TNR3+). Here the CDR3 reads CASRDTLVEPQHF.